This TCR beta chain was recorded in a study of cytomegalovirus exposure and HLA in healthy donors. Overall study results and limits: In an earlier analysis, productive rearrangement rates for most beta V segments clustered near 87% or 30%.

The PCR ran on 60 Vbeta and 13 Jbeta primers. Sequenced by immunoSEQ multiplex PCR; TCRdb stores in-frame clones only, minus some. The table shows over 150,000 clones, with roughly 80% occurring only once. Comment on this clone: As yet, its antigen is unknown.

The junction had 7 bases not matched to a gene; V was cut back by 6 bases and J by 2 bases. The CDR3 runs to 15 residues. The V gene's germline CDR1 is MDHEN and CDR2 SYDVKM. The source material was PBMCs. The genes are TRBV28 and TRBJ2-7; 10 nucleotides agree with TRBD1. This sequence was found in a woman between 50 and 59 years old in good health and CMV-seronegative. The CDR3 DNA reads TGTGCCAGCAGAATGGGACAGGGGAATACCTACGAGCAGTACTTC. Protein: CASRMGQGNTYEQYF.